This TCR beta chain originates from a study of OX40 agonist ivuxolimab in advanced cancers. As for the study in general: An anti-OX40 (CD134) antibody with agonistic activity, ivuxolimab, was administered to patients. Of the patients, three showed partial responses, one with hepatocellular carcinoma and two with cutaneous melanoma. The dose-escalation group included hepatocellular carcinoma, melanoma, renal cell carcinoma and head and neck cancer.

The CDR3 sequence is 11 residues long. The V end lost 8 bases, the J end lost 5 bases, and 9 bases lay between the germline ends. Germline V gives CDR1 MNHNS, CDR2 SASEGT. Here immunoSEQ multiplex PCR was the method, and the copy in TCRdb shows in-frame clones only, minus some. The sample lists over 50,000 clones; 70% to 90% were seen once. This material consisted of CD4+ or CD8+ T cells sorted from blood, taken in a trial of the OX40 agonist ivuxolimab. The clonotype was recovered from an adult with an advanced solid tumor such as melanoma, head and neck, liver or kidney cancer. The chain has TRBV6-1 and TRBJ1-2; D unresolved. The CDR3 region is CASQAGYGYTF. The DNA of the CDR3 is TGTGCCAGCCAGGCTGGGTATGGCTACACCTTC.